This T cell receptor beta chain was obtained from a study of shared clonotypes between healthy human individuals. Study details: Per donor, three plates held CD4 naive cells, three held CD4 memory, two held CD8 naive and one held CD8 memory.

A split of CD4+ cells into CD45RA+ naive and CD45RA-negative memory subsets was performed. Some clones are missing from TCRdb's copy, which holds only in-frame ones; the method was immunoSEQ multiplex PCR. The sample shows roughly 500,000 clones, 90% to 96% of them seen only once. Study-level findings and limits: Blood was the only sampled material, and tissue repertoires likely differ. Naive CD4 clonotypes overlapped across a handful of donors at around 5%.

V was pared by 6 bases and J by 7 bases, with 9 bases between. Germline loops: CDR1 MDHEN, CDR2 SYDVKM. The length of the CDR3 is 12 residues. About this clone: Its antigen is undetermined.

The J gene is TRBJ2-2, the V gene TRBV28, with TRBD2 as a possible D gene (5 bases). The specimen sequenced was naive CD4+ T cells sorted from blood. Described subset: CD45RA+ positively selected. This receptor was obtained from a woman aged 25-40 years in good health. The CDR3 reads CASREGSGELFF. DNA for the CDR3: TGTGCCAGCAGAGAAGGGAGCGGGGAGCTGTTTTTT.